Each of the 6 T cell receptor beta chains below was sequenced from the same sample in a study of cytotoxic CD8 clonotypes in ibrutinib-treated CLL. The assay was immunoSEQ multiplex PCR, and TCRdb's table has in-frame clones only and misses some. The table includes 35,000 to 45,000 clones, 55% to 75% detected once. The sample was PBMCs, taken after 12 months of ibrutinib treatment. These receptors all come from a human donor with chronic lymphocytic leukemia.

The V and J genes are TRBV7-3 and TRBJ2-7, with D maybe TRBD1 (6 bases). The V end lost 2 bases, the J end lost 7 bases, and 18 bases lay between the germline ends. The CDR3 is 15 amino acids. Germline lookup yields CDR1 SGHTA and CDR2 FQGTGA. The chain's CDR3 is CASSLYTTGMREQYF. CDR3 in DNA: TGTGCCAGCAGCTTATACACCACAGGGATGCGGGAGCAGTACTTC.

This chain joins TRBV18 and TRBJ2-1, with TRBD2 matching over 7 bases. The CDR3 has 12 residues. With 3 bases clipped from V and 10 bases from J, the junction kept 3 bases outside the gene matches. The germline gives CDR1 KGHSH, CDR2 LQKENI. The CDR3 loop reads CASSPSGGEQFF. The CDR3, as DNA: TGTGCCAGCTCACCCTCGGGAGGAGAGCAGTTCTTC.

This clone was counted a single time. This rearrangement joins TRBV30 to TRBJ2-1, with TRBD1 matching over 9 bases. J was trimmed by 9 bases and V by 2 bases; bases with no gene match: 8. Germline CDR1 is GTSNPN and CDR2 is SVGIG (reference sequence). CDR3 size: 14 residues. As DNA, the CDR3 is TGTGCCTGGAGTATGGACAGGGGAGGGGGTGAGCAGTTCTTC. Protein product: CAWSMDRGGGEQFF. Full variable domain (missing parts from reference TRBV30 and TRBJ2-1): SQTIHQWPATLVQPVGSPLSLECTVEGTSNPNLYWYRQAAGRGLQLLFYSVGIGQISSEVPQNLSASRPQDRQFILSSKKLLLSDSGFYLCAWSMDRGGGEQFFGPGTRLTVL.

The V and J genes are TRBV7-8 and TRBJ2-7, with 7 bases lining up with TRBD1. V lost 4 bases and J lost 7; bases outside the gene matches: 10. CDR1 is SGHVS and CDR2 is FQNEAQ in the germline V gene. There are 14 residues in the CDR3. The CDR3 loop is CASSSLQGTREQYF. CDR3 DNA sequence: TGTGCCAGCAGCTCACTACAGGGGACGAGGGAGCAGTACTTC.

This clone was picked up one time. The chain uses TRBV28 and TRBJ1-1; a possible D gene is TRBD1 (6 bases). The CDR3 is 16 residues long. Trimming cost V 4 bases and J 5 bases, with 20 bases left between them. The V gene's germline CDR1 is MDHEN and CDR2 SYDVKM. CDR3 DNA sequence: TGTGCCAGCAGTTCACCCGGACAGCCCTATGGGACTGAAGCTTTCTTT. It translates to CASSSPGQPYGTEAFF.

The chain uses TRBV15 and TRBJ2-2; D gene ambiguous. Germline CDR1 is LNHNV and CDR2 is YYDKDF (reference sequence). Trimming pared 4 bases from V and 6 bases from J, leaving 6 bases between. The CDR3 is 12 residues long. CDR3 sequence reads: CATSKAPGELFF. The CDR3 DNA is TGTGCCACCAGCAAAGCCCCCGGGGAGCTGTTTTTT.